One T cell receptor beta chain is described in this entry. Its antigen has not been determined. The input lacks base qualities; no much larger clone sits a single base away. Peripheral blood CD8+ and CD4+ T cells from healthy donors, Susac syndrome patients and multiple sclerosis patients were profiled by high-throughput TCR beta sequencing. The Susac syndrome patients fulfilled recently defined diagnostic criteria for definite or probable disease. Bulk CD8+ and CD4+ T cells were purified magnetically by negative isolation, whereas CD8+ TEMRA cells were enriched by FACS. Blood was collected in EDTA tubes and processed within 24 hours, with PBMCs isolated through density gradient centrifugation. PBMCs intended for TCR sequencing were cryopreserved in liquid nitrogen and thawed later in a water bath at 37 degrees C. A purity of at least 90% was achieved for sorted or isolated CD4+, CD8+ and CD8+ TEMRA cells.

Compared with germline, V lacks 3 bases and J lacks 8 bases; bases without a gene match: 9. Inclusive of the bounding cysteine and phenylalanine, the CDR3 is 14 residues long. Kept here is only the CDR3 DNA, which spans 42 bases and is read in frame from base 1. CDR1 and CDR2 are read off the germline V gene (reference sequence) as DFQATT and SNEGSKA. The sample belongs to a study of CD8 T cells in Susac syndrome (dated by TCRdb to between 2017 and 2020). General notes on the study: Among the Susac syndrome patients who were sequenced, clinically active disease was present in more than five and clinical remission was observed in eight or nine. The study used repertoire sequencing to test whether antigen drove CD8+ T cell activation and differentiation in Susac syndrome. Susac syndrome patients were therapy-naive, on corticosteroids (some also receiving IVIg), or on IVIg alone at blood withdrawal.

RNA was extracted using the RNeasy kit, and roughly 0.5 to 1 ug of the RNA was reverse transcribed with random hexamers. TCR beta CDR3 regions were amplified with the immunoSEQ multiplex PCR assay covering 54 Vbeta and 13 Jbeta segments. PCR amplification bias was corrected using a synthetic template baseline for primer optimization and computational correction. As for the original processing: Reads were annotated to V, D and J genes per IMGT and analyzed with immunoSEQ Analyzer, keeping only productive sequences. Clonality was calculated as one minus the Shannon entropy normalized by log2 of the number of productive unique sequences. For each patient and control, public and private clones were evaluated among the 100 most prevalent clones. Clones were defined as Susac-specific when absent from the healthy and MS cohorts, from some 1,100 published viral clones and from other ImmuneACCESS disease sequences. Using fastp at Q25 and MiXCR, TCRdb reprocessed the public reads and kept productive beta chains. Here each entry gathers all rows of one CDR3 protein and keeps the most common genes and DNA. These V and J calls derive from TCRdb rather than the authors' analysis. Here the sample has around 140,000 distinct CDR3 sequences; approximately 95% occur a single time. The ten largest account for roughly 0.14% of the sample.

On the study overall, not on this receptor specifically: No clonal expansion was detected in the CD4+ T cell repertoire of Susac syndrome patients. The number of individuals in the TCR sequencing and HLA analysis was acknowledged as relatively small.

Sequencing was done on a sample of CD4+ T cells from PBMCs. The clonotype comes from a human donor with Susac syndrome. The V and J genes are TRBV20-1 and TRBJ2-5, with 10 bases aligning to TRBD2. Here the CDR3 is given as CSASRRLAGQTQYF. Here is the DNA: TGCAGTGCTAGCCGGAGACTAGCGGGCCAAACCCAGTACTTC.